The subject of this entry is one T cell receptor beta chain. No antigen is known for it. Base qualities were left out, and no much larger clone turns up one base away. This entry is derived from a study of shared clonotypes between healthy human individuals (dated by TCRdb to between 2020 and 2021). As for the study more broadly: Three men and a couple of women, aged 18 to 49 years, made up the cohort. The study deeply sequenced blood TCR repertoires of about 5 healthy adults to estimate repertoire size and the extent of clonotype sharing between individuals. Per donor, three plates each were used for CD4 naive and CD4 memory, two for CD8 naive, and one for CD8 memory. Each donor's leukapheresis produced roughly between roughly 0.9 and 9 billion PBMCs. To increase sequencing depth and limit assay-specific biases, TCR repertoire library preparation and sequencing were carried out by different laboratories using diverse techniques. The paper's findings and limits, for the study overall: The small number of donors limited the genetic and exposure-history diversity represented. Sampling was restricted to blood, and TCR repertoires in tissues likely differ from the TCR repertoires found in blood. Larger estimated clonotype richness was generally found for naive subsets than for memory subsets. Higher generation probabilities were observed for clonotypes shared by all four sorted-subset donors than for non-shared clonotypes. Sharing across a handful of donors was observed for about 5% of naive CD4, 3% to 3.5% of naive CD8, 2.3% of memory CD4, and 0.4% of memory CD8 clonotypes. Even with the large sequencing depth, rarefaction of the sorted-subset datasets indicated that sequencing was incomplete. Based on pairwise subsampling, the degree of clonotype sharing among donors was expected to be affected by sequencing depth.

Donors were healthy HIV-negative adults with no recently reported acute infections or vaccinations. Only Caucasian adults living in Nashville, Tennessee, USA were represented among the donors. CD4+ T cells were enriched through magnetic negative selection, after which naive cells were positively selected on CD45RA and the remaining negative fraction served as the memory subset. Blood was collected by leukapheresis, and PBMCs were isolated by Ficoll-Histopaque density gradient centrifugation and then cryopreserved in liquid nitrogen vapor phase. Purity and quantity of every magnetically sorted T cell population were checked by analytical flow cytometry. From each sorted fraction, genomic DNA was isolated and quantified by UV absorbance on a Nanodrop 2000c. V loses 0 bases of germline sequence and J loses 6 bases, and the interval between the two ends is 16 bases. Reading from cysteine to phenylalanine, the CDR3 counts 15 amino acids. Only the CDR3 DNA stays, 45 bases, in frame from base 1. Reading the germline V gene (reference sequence) gives CDR1 SGHKS and CDR2 YYEKEE.

TCR CDR3 regions were amplified from genomic DNA by multiplex PCR using the deep immunoSEQ assay. Genomic DNA extracted from each cell subset was distributed evenly over all wells of several immunoSEQ 96-well plates, and each plate served as one replicate. Each replicate PCR for sorted subsets received around 210 ng genomic DNA, equal to tens of thousands of T cell genomes. The purified libraries were quantified using a Qubit 3.0 fluorometer, sized with a Bioanalyzer 2100, and then quantified again using the KAPA Library Quantification kit. Every immunoSEQ 96-well plate was sequenced on a separate single-read 150-cycle Illumina NextSeq 550 flow cell. The authors' analysis ran thus. Because only junctional sequences without quality scores were contained in the immunoSEQ output, filtering matching that applied to full-length reads could not be performed. Sequences were annotated with PyIR, a Python wrapper for IgBLAST v1.9, using IMGT germline references to assign V/J genes and CDR3. Reads with weak V/J assignments (E-value above 1e-6), missing CDR3, stop codons, out-of-frame junctions, or ambiguous translated residues were removed. V3J clonotypes were defined by identical inferred V gene, J gene, and CDR3 amino acid sequence. Percentage overlap between repertoires was calculated by dividing the number of shared unique clonotypes by the size of the smaller repertoire. RTK rarefaction, the Chao1 estimator, and Recon v2.1 estimates of unobserved clonotypes were used to assess repertoire richness. For all TCRbeta clonotypes obtained by the gDNA method from a few donors, generation probabilities were computed with OLGA. Not all clones reach the TCRdb copy of this immuneACCESS table, which keeps in-frame sequences only. Checked studies attribute under half of the gap to unresolved V genes and leave the rest unexplained. Clone size and V and J calls were adopted from that table, with D and trimming inferred from the DNA. The table for this sample lists 1,400,000 or so clones; 98% of them were counted only once. 0.36% of the sample is taken by the ten largest.

The sample consisted of naive CD4+ T cells sorted from blood. The intended sense of this specimen's cell subset or site label: CD45RA+ positively selected. Here the chain combines TRBV5-5 and TRBJ2-7, with the D gene possibly TRBD1 or TRBD2, each one fitting 5 bases. The origin of this receptor is a man between 25 and 39 years old in good health. CDR3 protein: CASSLAPGTDFEQYF. In nucleotides, the sequence is TGTGCCAGCAGCTTGGCGCCGGGGACGGATTTCGAGCAGTACTTC. The reference TRBV5-5 and TRBJ2-7 proteins fill in what lies around the CDR3, so the full variable domain reads DAGVTQSPTHLIKTRGQQVTLRCSPISGHKSVSWYQQVLGQGPQFIFQYYEKEERGRGNFPDRFSARQFPNYSSELNVNALLLGDSALYLCASSLAPGTDFEQYFGPGTRLTVT.